This TCR beta chain is drawn from a study of blood T cell repertoires in COVID-19. Study at large: There were acute and convalescent COVID-19 samples, and they came from the United States, Italy and Spain. The analysed material was cDNA or gDNA that came from T cells, B-cell-depleted T cells, or PBMCs.

This CDR3 is 12 amino acids long. The germline V gene encodes CDR1 LNHNV and CDR2 YYDKDF (reference sequence). V dropped 3 bases and J dropped 2 bases, with 4 bases sitting between them. Under the authors' procedure: By means of reference gene primer amplification, nucleated cell counts were estimated. Sequenced by immunoSEQ multiplex PCR; TCRdb stores in-frame clones only, minus some. V, J and clone size reflect that table, while D and trimming were determined from the DNA. The profile covers roughly 98,000 clones, with 92% appearing a single time and approximately 6.3% taken by the ten largest. Material for sequencing was peripheral blood. The chain recombines TRBV15 with TRBJ2-5; no reliable D call. The TCR was taken from a woman aged 55-75 years with active COVID-19. For the CDR3, the DNA is TGTGCCACCAGCAGGACTCAAGAGACCCAGTACTTC. Translation gives CATSRTQETQYF.